This T cell receptor beta chain was recovered during a study of blood T cells in healthy people across ages. Peripheral blood from each donor was collected in a volume of about 9.9 milliliters. In regard to this clonotype: Antigen unknown.

V was pared by 4 bases and J by 3 bases, with 7 bases of the junction left unmatched. Germline values: CDR1 DFQATT, CDR2 SNEGSKA (reference sequence). The CDR3 is 15 amino acids. Study conclusions and caveats: It was not possible, with unsorted PBMCs, to conclusively compare naive and antigen-experienced cells. In older individuals, TCR beta diversity per million T cells was lower, falling roughly linearly with age. From one million sequenced T cells, diversity estimates were lower bounds.

Sample-barcoded 5' priming and a J-beta primer mix drove a second PCR of 7 to 11 cycles. One entry per CDR3 protein, called by TCRdb with MiXCR from the 5' RACE reads. The top ten hold 30% to 40% of the sample, which has about 680,000 distinct CDR3 sequences, approximately 49% seen once. Sequencing used blood. The TCR originated in a woman aged 55-75 years in good health. This sequence joins TRBV20-1 and TRBJ2-7; 12 bases align to TRBD2. The CDR3 region has the DNA TGCAGTGCTAATCTAGCGGGAGGGCCGGTCTACGAGCAGTACTTC. It translates to CSANLAGGPVYEQYF.